This note documents a single T cell receptor (beta chain) sequence. Its antigen is unknown. The germline V gene has CDR1 SQVTM and CDR2 ANQGSEA. The V and J ends lost 4 bases and 9 bases respectively, with 10 bases between them. The CDR3 length is 11 residues. The sample is drawn from a study of CD8+ T cells in alopecia areata. Study-wide points: In scalp samples, resident alphabeta T cells of normal skin are also sequenced.

Cell sorting was applied to PBMCs, and CD4+ and CD8+ T cells were collected. It was cDNA, reverse transcribed from extracted RNA, that served as the sequencing template. Some clones are missing from TCRdb's copy, which holds only in-frame ones; the method was immunoSEQ multiplex PCR. The sample holds around 98,000 clones; under 45% are singletons and the top ten take roughly 0.83%. Sequenced sample: CD4+ T cells sorted from blood. The sequence derives from a human donor with alopecia areata. The chain combines TRBV29-1 with TRBJ2-1; D remains ambiguous. CDR3 sequence reads: CSVAVASEQFF. In nucleotides, the CDR3 is TGCAGCGTTGCAGTGGCCAGTGAGCAGTTCTTC.